The 27 T cell receptor beta chains below all came from one sample that was sequenced in a study of neoadjuvant anti-PD-1 for oral cavity cancer. Time point reported: after neoadjuvant nivolumab, at surgical resection. Assay: immunoSEQ multiplex PCR; the TCRdb copy retains only in-frame clones and omits some. The sample lists nearly 15,000 clones; about 37% were seen once. The sample in question was tumor tissue, obtained after nivolumab (anti-PD-1) treatment. The source of these receptors is a person aged 40 to 85 with oral cavity squamous cell carcinoma.

The rearrangement links TRBV7-2 to TRBJ2-7, with a possible D match to TRBD1 (6 bases). The V gene lost 4 bases and the J gene lost 2 bases, with 18 bases spanning the gap. Germline V gives CDR1 SGHTA, CDR2 FQGNSA. This CDR3 spans 16 amino acids. The CDR3 is CASSSGAAGVTYEQYF. The CDR3 region has the DNA TGTGCCAGCAGCTCAGGGGCGGCAGGGGTCACCTACGAGCAGTACTTC.

The V call is TRBV6-5, the J call TRBJ2-1, with 10 nucleotides matching TRBD1. Germline V gives CDR1 MNHEY, CDR2 SVGAGI. CDR3 length: 15 residues. Unmatched junction bases numbered 4, after V lost 5 bases and J lost 3 bases. Here the CDR3 reads CASSQDRGNYNEQFF. The CDR3 DNA reads as TGTGCCAGCAGTCAGGACAGGGGGAACTACAATGAGCAGTTCTTC.

This clone was counted between two and nine times. This chain connects TRBV7-3 to TRBJ1-2; 9 nucleotides match TRBD1. This CDR3 spans 13 amino acids. J gave up 5 bases and V 5 bases, and 3 bases lay outside the gene matches. Germline loops: CDR1 SGHTA, CDR2 FQGTGA. The CDR3, as DNA: TGTGCCAGCAGCCAGGGACAGGGATATGGCTACACCTTC. Translated, it gives CASSQGQGYGYTF.

This clone has only a few counts. This chain joins TRBV6-5 and TRBJ2-1; D possibly corresponds to TRBD2 (6 bases). Trimming took 3 bases from V and 3 from J, leaving 15 bases between them. The germline CDR1 and CDR2 sequences are MNHEY and SVGAGI. The CDR3 has 16 residues. DNA for the CDR3: TGTGCCAGCAGTTATCATTGGAGGGAGATCTACAATGAGCAGTTCTTC. Translated, it gives CASSYHWREIYNEQFF.

CDR3 sequence reads: CASSRDTARDTQYF. DNA of the CDR3: TGTGCCAGCAGCCGGGACACCGCACGGGATACGCAGTATTTT. The chain employs TRBV6-1 and TRBJ2-3; a possible D gene is TRBD1 (6 bases). This CDR3 spans 14 amino acids. The V end lost 6 bases, the J end lost 6 bases, and 16 bases lay between the germline ends. The germline CDR1 and CDR2 sequences are MNHNS and SASEGT.

V is TRBV21-1 and J is TRBJ2-1. TRBV21-1 is listed as a pseudogene. CDR3 length: 17 residues. This CDR3 is CASSKAQTEPPYNEQFF. The CDR3 region has the DNA TGTGCCAGCAGCAAAGCGCAAACGGAACCTCCCTACAATGAGCAGTTCTTC.

The genes are TRBV7-8 and TRBJ2-1; D possibly corresponds to TRBD2 (5 bases). This CDR3 region has 15 residues. Germline lookup yields CDR1 SGHVS and CDR2 FQNEAQ. Trimming pared 2 bases from V and 2 bases from J, leaving 10 bases between. The CDR3 loop reads CASSLTTGTYNEQFF. The CDR3 DNA reads TGTGCCAGCAGCTTAACAACGGGGACCTACAATGAGCAGTTCTTC.

Only a few counts were recorded for this clone. For the CDR3, the DNA is TGTGCCACCAGCAGAGATCGGACAGGGCGAGTGAACACTGAAGCTTTCTTT. It yields the protein CATSRDRTGRVNTEAFF. The chain employs TRBV15 and TRBJ1-1, with 8 bases identical to TRBD1. The CDR3 runs 17 residues. With 0 bases clipped from V and 0 bases from J, the junction kept 6 bases outside the gene matches. Germline CDR1 reads LNHNV; CDR2 reads YYDKDF (reference sequence).

The J gene is TRBJ1-6, the V gene TRBV4-3; D not certain. The CDR3 loop spans 15 amino acids. Between the trimmed V and J ends, which lost 0 bases and 4 bases, there was a span of 7 bases. Germline CDR1 and CDR2: LGHNA and YSLEER. CDR3 loop: CASSQDSSYNSPLHF. The CDR3 nucleotides are TGCGCCAGCAGCCAAGATTCCAGTTATAATTCACCCCTCCACTTT.

This clone was detected only a few times. The chain uses TRBV28 and TRBJ1-6; D is undetermined. Per the germline V gene, CDR1 is MDHEN and CDR2 is SYDVKM. The CDR3 has 13 amino acids. Trimming shortened V by 6 bases and J by 7 bases, and 10 bases separated the two germline ends. This CDR3 is CASSRKPNSPLHF. DNA of the CDR3: TGTGCCAGCAGCCGTAAGCCCAATTCACCCCTCCACTTT.

The genes are TRBV19 and TRBJ1-1; D call uncertain. With 6 bases removed from V and 5 bases from J, the gap between germline ends came to 19 bases. Germline V gene lookup returns CDR1 LNHDA and CDR2 SQIVND (reference sequence). This CDR3 comprises 15 residues. CDR3 sequence reads: CASRTIDARRTEAFF. In nucleotides, the CDR3 is TGTGCCAGTAGGACGATAGACGCCAGAAGGACTGAAGCTTTCTTT.

This chain uses TRBV5-1 with TRBJ2-7; D gene ambiguous. The CDR3 totals 13 residues. Germline V gives CDR1 SGHRS, CDR2 YFSETQ. V lost 4 bases to trimming and J lost 3 bases, with 11 bases between them. CDR3 region: CASSQGPDYEQYF. The CDR3 DNA reads TGCGCCAGCAGCCAAGGGCCGGACTACGAGCAGTACTTC.

The chain is built from TRBV11-2 and TRBJ2-5; the D is unclear. This CDR3 is 15 amino acids long. CDR1 and CDR2 (germline): SGHAT, FQNNGV. Trimming cost V 5 bases and J 5 bases, with 18 bases left between them. In nucleotides, the CDR3 is TGTGCCAGCAGCCGCTCTCAAGGTGGGTCGGAGACCCAGTACTTC. Translated: CASSRSQGGSETQYF.

The chain recombines TRBV11-2 with TRBJ2-5; tentatively, D is TRBD1 (6 bases). The CDR3 is 16 residues long. The V end was cut by 5 bases, the J end by 7 bases, with 23 bases between. Germline V lookup: CDR1 SGHAT, CDR2 FQNNGV. CDR3 nucleotide sequence: TGTGCCAGCAGCCCAGGGGCGCAGGGACGTGGCGGGACCCAGTACTTC. Translating gives CASSPGAQGRGGTQYF.

In DNA form, the CDR3 reads TGTGCCATAGGACAGGGGGAAGTCCATGGCTACACCTTC. Protein sequence: CAIGQGEVHGYTF. The V gene is TRBV19, the J gene TRBJ1-2, with TRBD1 matching 10 bases. CDR1 is LNHDA, CDR2 SQIVND, per germline (reference sequence). This CDR3 comprises 13 residues. V lost 10 bases, J lost 6 bases, and 8 bases stayed unmatched.

The gene calls are TRBV7-2 and TRBJ1-3; 8 bases agree with TRBD1. Germline CDR1 SGHTA, CDR2 FQGNSA. The CDR3 sequence is 14 residues long. Trimming cost V 5 bases and J 4 bases; bases outside gene matches: 4. Written as DNA, the CDR3 is TGTGCCAGCAGCCCGCGGACAGGGGGAAACACCATATATTTT. It yields the protein CASSPRTGGNTIYF.

In this sample, this clone turned up a few times. The chain has TRBV27 and TRBJ2-7, with TRBD2 as a possible D gene (5 bases). Germline assignment: CDR1 MNHEY and CDR2 SMNVEV (reference sequence). The CDR3 totals 14 residues. V gave up 1 base and J gave up 2 bases, with 9 bases separating them. The CDR3 loop is CASSLYQRPYEQYF. CDR3 coding DNA: TGTGCCAGCAGTTTATATCAGCGGCCCTACGAGCAGTACTTC.

The CDR3: CASSPRKGGIYEQYF. The CDR3 DNA sequence: TGTGCCAGCAGCCCCCGGAAAGGGGGCATATACGAGCAGTACTTC. The rearrangement joins TRBV7-9 to TRBJ2-7, with 7 bases fitting TRBD1. Germline V CDR1 and CDR2: SEHNR, FQNEAQ (reference sequence). Trimming cost V 5 bases and J 4 bases; bases outside gene matches: 11. This CDR3 contains 15 residues.

This sequence joins TRBV19 and TRBJ1-1, with 8 positions matching TRBD1. The V gene end was trimmed by 3 bases and the J gene end by 5 bases; junction bases not matched to a gene: 11. Germline V gene sequence: CDR1 LNHDA, CDR2 SQIVND (reference sequence). The CDR3 totals 16 residues. The CDR3, as DNA: TGTGCCAGTAGTATTTTCCGGGACAGGAGGGATACTGAAGCTTTCTTT. Protein: CASSIFRDRRDTEAFF.

The rearrangement links TRBV9 to TRBJ2-3; TRBD2 aligns across 11 bases. Germline-derived CDR1 and CDR2 are SGDLS and YYNGEE. This CDR3 is built from 17 residues. V dropped 0 bases and J dropped 4; count of bases not matched to a gene: 7. In nucleotides, the CDR3 is TGTGCCAGCAGCGTAGGGGTAGCGGGGGGGTCTGCAGATACGCAGTATTTT. This gives the protein CASSVGVAGGSADTQYF.

The chain employs TRBV21-1 and TRBJ2-1; TRBD2 was called by the table and not checked on the DNA. TRBV21-1 represents a pseudogene. The CDR3 consists of 17 residues. CDR3 bases: TGTGCCAGCAGCAAACGAGGTCCGGGGGTGTCCTACAATGAGCAGTTCTTC. This encodes CASSKRGPGVSYNEQFF.

The rearrangement joins TRBV19 to TRBJ1-5; D gene unclear. The V end lost 6 bases, the J end lost 2 bases, and 17 bases lay between the germline ends. CDR3 length: 16 amino acids. Germline values: CDR1 LNHDA, CDR2 SQIVND (reference sequence). CDR3 protein: CASSPGSGSGNQPQHF. The CDR3 DNA sequence: TGTGCCAGTAGCCCCGGCTCGGGATCGGGCAATCAGCCCCAGCATTTT.

This clone is labeled medium-sized. This sequence joins TRBV25-1 and TRBJ1-3, with D unresolved. Trimming removed 4 bases from V and 6 bases from J, with 7 bases in between. The germline V gene has CDR1 MGHDK and CDR2 SYGVNS. The CDR3 covers 12 residues. The CDR3 loop reads CASSGTLNTIYF. CDR3 nucleotide sequence: TGTGCCAGCAGTGGAACACTAAACACCATATATTTT.

The chain combines TRBV27 with TRBJ2-1; TRBD2 matches 7 bases. V trimming: 6 bases; J trimming: 3 bases; junction bases outside the gene matches: 11. Germline lookup yields CDR1 MNHEY and CDR2 SMNVEV (reference sequence). The CDR3 runs 16 residues. As DNA, the CDR3 is TGTGCCAGCAGCAATAAAGGACTAGTGCGCTACAATGAGCAGTTCTTC. Residues: CASSNKGLVRYNEQFF.

The chain combines TRBV6-5 with TRBJ2-2; possible D gene TRBD1, 5 bases. The CDR3 has 16 amino acids. The germline V gene encodes CDR1 MNHEY and CDR2 SVGAGI. V was cut by 0 bases and J by 1 base, with 9 bases left in between. Here the CDR3 reads CASSYSRQGNTGELFF. In DNA form, the CDR3 reads TGTGCCAGCAGTTACTCCCGTCAGGGGAACACCGGGGAGCTGTTTTTT.

In nucleotides, the CDR3 is TGTGCCAGCAGCTTTGTGGGGACTGCAACCTACGAGCAGTACTTC. Amino acid sequence: CASSFVGTATYEQYF. This chain links TRBV11-2 with TRBJ2-7; perhaps TRBD2 as D (6 bases). The CDR3 has 15 residues. The germline CDR1 and CDR2 sequences are SGHAT and FQNNGV. The V end lost 3 bases, the J end lost 2 bases, and 14 bases lay between the germline ends. Full variable domain (missing parts from reference TRBV11-2 and TRBJ2-7): EAGVAQSPRYKIIEKRQSVAFWCNPISGHATLYWYQQILGQGPKLLIQFQNNGVVDDSQLPKDRFSAERLKGVDSTLKIQPAKLEDSAVYLCASSFVGTATYEQYFGPGTRLTVT.

The chain joins TRBV7-6 to TRBJ1-5; D unresolved. Trimming took 3 bases from V and 9 from J, leaving 6 bases between them. From germline, CDR1 is SGHVS and CDR2 FNYEAQ. The CDR3 consists of 11 residues. This chain's CDR3 is CASSLGGPQHF. The CDR3 bases are TGTGCCAGCAGCTTGGGAGGGCCCCAGCATTTT.